This T cell receptor beta chain was profiled in a study of T cells after yellow fever vaccination. Study-wide results and caveats: Clones from primary vaccination mostly reappeared after the booster (approximately 96% CD4, less than 90% CD8).

The CDR3 contains 16 residues. V dropped 5 bases and J dropped 0 bases, with 13 bases sitting between them. TCRdb analysed the 5' RACE reads with MiXCR anew, one entry per CDR3 protein. This sample has 450,000 to 550,000 distinct CDR3 sequences, with 21% found just once. In this sample, this clonotype turned up a few times. Its target is not known. The TCR comes from a young man who received the YFV17D yellow fever vaccine. The rearrangement links TRBV12-3 or TRBV12-4 to TRBJ1-4; TRBD1 is a possible D gene (5 bases). Here the sequenced sample was PBMCs, taken roughly 20 days after the first yellow fever vaccination. The CDR3 DNA is TGTGCCAGCAGTCCCCGGTTGGGGCCAACTAATGAAAAACTGTTTTTT. This sequence encodes CASSPRLGPTNEKLFF.